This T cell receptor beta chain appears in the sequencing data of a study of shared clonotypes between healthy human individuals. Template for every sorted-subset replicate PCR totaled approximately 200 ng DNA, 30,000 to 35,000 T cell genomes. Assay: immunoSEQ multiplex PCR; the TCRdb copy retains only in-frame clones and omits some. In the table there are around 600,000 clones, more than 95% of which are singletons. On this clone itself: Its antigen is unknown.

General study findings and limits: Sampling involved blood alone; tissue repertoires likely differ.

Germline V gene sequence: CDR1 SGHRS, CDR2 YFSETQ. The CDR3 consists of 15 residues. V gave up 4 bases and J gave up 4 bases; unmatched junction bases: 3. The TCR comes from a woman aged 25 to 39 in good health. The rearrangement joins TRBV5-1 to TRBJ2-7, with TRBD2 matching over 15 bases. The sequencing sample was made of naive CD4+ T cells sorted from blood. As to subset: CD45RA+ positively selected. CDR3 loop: CASSPGTSGGYEQYF. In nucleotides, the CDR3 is TGCGCCAGCAGCCCCGGGACTAGCGGGGGGTACGAGCAGTACTTC.